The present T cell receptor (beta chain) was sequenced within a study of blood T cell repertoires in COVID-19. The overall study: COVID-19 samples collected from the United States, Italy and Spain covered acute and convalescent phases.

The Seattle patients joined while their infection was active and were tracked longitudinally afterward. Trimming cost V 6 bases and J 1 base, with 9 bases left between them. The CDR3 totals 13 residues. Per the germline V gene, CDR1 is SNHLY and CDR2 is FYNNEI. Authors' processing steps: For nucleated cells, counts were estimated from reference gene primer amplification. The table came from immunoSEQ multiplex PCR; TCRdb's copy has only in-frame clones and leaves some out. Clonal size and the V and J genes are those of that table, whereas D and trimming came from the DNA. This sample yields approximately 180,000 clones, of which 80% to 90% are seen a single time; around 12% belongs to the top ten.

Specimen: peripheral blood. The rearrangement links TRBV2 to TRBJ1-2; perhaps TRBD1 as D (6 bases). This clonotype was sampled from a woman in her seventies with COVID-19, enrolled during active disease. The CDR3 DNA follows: TGTGCCAGCAGCCGGACAGATAACTATGGCTACACCTTC. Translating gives CASSRTDNYGYTF.